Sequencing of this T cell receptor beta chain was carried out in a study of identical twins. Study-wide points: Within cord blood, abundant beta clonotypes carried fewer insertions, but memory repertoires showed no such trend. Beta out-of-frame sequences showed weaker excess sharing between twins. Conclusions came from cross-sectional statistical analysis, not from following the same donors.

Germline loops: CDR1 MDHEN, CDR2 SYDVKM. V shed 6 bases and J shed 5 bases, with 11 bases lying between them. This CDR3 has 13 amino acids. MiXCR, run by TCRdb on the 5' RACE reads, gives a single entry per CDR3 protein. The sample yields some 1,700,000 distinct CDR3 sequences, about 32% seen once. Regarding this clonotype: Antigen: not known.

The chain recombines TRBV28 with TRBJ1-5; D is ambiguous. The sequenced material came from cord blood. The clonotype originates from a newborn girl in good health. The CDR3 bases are TGTGCCAGCAGCCGGGCCATATATCAGCCCCAGCATTTT. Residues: CASSRAIYQPQHF. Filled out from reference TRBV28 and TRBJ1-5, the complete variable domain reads DVKVTQSSRYLVKRTGEKVFLECVQDMDHENMFWYRQDPGLGLRLIYFSYDVKMKEKGDIPEGYSVSREKKERFSLILESASTNQTSMYLCASSRAIYQPQHFGDGTRLSIL.